This T cell receptor beta chain was captured by sequencing in a study of tumor-infiltrating lymphocytes in primary liver carcinoma. Background on the study: Staged T1-T3 N0M0, the tumors had sizes that ranged from about 4 to 10 cm across.

Starting material for RNA and DNA co-extraction consisted of about 17-32 mg of unsorted bulk tissue. Viable tumor cell content exceeded 80% in every tumor sample. The ends lost 4 bases at V and 3 bases at J; junction bases unmatched: 8. The CDR3 extends over 14 amino acids. CDR1 and CDR2 (germline): SQVTM, ANQGSEA. Study-wide points: Tumors had a top-250-clone fraction that was significantly higher than blood (p = 0.039). Merely some 8-25% of top clones spanned all five tumor regions.

TCR beta cDNA was reverse-transcribed from approximately 0.45 ug of total RNA. The reaction used a constant-region primer and ProtoScript II reverse transcriptase. Three-round nested multiplex PCR performed with slightly modified ARM-PCR produced the TCR beta libraries. The first two PCR rounds, approximately 11 cycles each, used TRBV1-TRBV30 forward primers and a C-beta reverse primer. TCRdb analysed the multiplex PCR reads with MiXCR anew, one entry per CDR3 protein. The sample lists 90,000 to 150,000 distinct CDR3 sequences, 55% to 75% occurring once. This clonotype showed up many times. Its target is unknown.

This receptor was obtained from an older woman with primary liver carcinoma and hepatitis B virus infection. The rearrangement joins TRBV29-1 to TRBJ2-7; 8 bases are shared with TRBD2. Sequencing was done on a sample of liver tumor tissue from sampling region 1. This sample's subset: tumor region T1, superior pole. CDR3 loop: CSVAPTSDRYEQYF. The DNA for the CDR3 is TGCAGCGTTGCTCCGACTAGCGACCGCTACGAGCAGTACTTC.